This T cell receptor beta chain was sequenced during a study of T cell responses to AZD1222 COVID-19 vaccine. Study-level points and caveats: Among the donors, most were white British and more were female, and clonal diversity was possibly underestimated.

Trimming took 3 bases from V and 3 from J, leaving 9 bases between them. This CDR3 region has 15 residues. CDR1 and CDR2 from the germline V gene are LNHDA and SQIVND (reference sequence). Of note for this clone: Its antigen remains unknown.

Produced via immunoSEQ multiplex PCR; TCRdb's table is partial and in-frame only. The sample shows more than 85,000 clones, roughly nine tenths of them seen only once. Sequenced material: peripheral blood, taken on day 0 of AZD1222 vaccination. J is TRBJ2-6 and V is TRBV19; D may correspond to TRBD1 or TRBD2 (5 bases each). The receptor was isolated from an adult in good health. The CDR3 spells CASSIGGNGANVLTF. CDR3 nucleotide sequence: TGTGCCAGTAGTATTGGGGGTAATGGGGCCAACGTCCTGACTTTC.